This passage covers 20 T cell receptor beta chains from one sample sequenced in a study of shared clonotypes between healthy human individuals. CD8 cells classed as naive were CD45RO-negative and positively selected for CCR7, excluding terminally differentiated effector memory CD45RA+ cells. Here immunoSEQ multiplex PCR was the method, and the copy in TCRdb shows in-frame clones only, minus some. Here the sample spans roughly 1,800,000 clones, approximately 94% being singletons. The sample consisted of naive CD8+ T cells sorted from blood. The receptors stem from a man aged 18 to 29 in good health.

V usage is TRBV6-5 and J usage is TRBJ2-2; 11 bases fit TRBD1. V shed 5 bases and J 4 bases; nucleotides not matched to a gene: 3. The CDR3 length is 15 residues. Germline V CDR1 and CDR2: MNHEY, SVGAGI. DNA of the CDR3: TGTGCCAGCAGTCCGGGACAGGGGGTCACCGGGGAGCTGTTTTTT. Its translation: CASSPGQGVTGELFF.

In the case of this clone: The identical CDR3 is also encoded by other nucleotide sequences in the sample. The chain links TRBV7-8 to TRBJ2-7; D call uncertain. V was pared by 5 bases and J by 1 base, with 9 bases between. The CDR3 covers 13 residues. Germline CDR1 SGHVS, CDR2 FQNEAQ. The CDR3 DNA reads as TGTGCCAGCAGCCTTGACGGATCCTACGAGCAGTACTTC. Encoded protein: CASSLDGSYEQYF. The complete variable domain, with remaining parts taken from reference TRBV7-8 and TRBJ2-7, reads GAGVSQSPRYKVAKRGQDVALRCDPISGHVSLFWYQQALGQGPEFLTYFQNEAQLDKSGLPSDRFFAERPEGSVSTLKIQRTQQEDSAVYLCASSLDGSYEQYFGPGTRLTVT.

V usage is TRBV6-6 and J usage is TRBJ2-3, with D unclear. The CDR3 has 14 residues. V lost 8 bases, J lost 6 bases, and 18 bases lay in between. Germline CDR1 reads MNHNY; CDR2 reads SVGAGI (reference sequence). The CDR3 DNA reads as TGTGCCAGCGAGCACCGGGCGGAGTCGGATACGCAGTATTTT. Protein product: CASEHRAESDTQYF.

V is TRBV5-1 and J is TRBJ2-7, with 7 bases fitting TRBD1. The junction had 5 bases not matched to a gene; V was cut back by 0 bases and J by 5 bases. Germline CDR1 and CDR2: SGHRS and YFSETQ. This CDR3 is 14 amino acids long. CDR3 nucleotide sequence: TGCGCCAGCAGCTTGGAGGCTAGGGGGCACGAGCAGTACTTC. Translation gives CASSLEARGHEQYF.

This sequence joins TRBV7-6 and TRBJ2-1; 13 nucleotides agree with TRBD2. The V gene end was trimmed by 5 bases and the J gene end by 5 bases; junction bases not matched to a gene: 18. Germline V gene data show CDR1 as SGHVS and CDR2 as FNYEAQ. The CDR3 is 20 residues long. CDR3 nucleotides: TGTGCCAGCAGCCCCGGTCCAGGACTAGCGGGGGTAGGCCTTCACAATGAGCAGTTCTTC. It is translated as CASSPGPGLAGVGLHNEQFF.

This clone has a single count. The chain uses TRBV5-6 and TRBJ2-7; D possibly uses TRBD1 or TRBD2 (5 bases each). The V and J ends lost 4 bases and 0 bases respectively, with 8 bases between them. The CDR3 has 13 amino acids. Germline CDR1 SGHDT, CDR2 YYEEEE. The CDR3 DNA sequence: TGTGCCAGCAGCCCGGGACCCTCCTACGAGCAGTACTTC. As protein: CASSPGPSYEQYF.

This chain connects TRBV9 to TRBJ2-1; the match to TRBD1 covers 9 bases. The germline V gene encodes CDR1 SGDLS and CDR2 YYNGEE. This CDR3 region has 14 residues. V shed 3 bases, J shed 7 bases, and the junction held 5 bases outside the gene matches. The CDR3 DNA follows: TGTGCCAGCAGCGAGGGGGGACAGGGTAATGAGCAGTTCTTC. It encodes CASSEGGQGNEQFF.

This chain connects TRBV5-1 to TRBJ1-6, with TRBD1 matching 9 bases. Trimming removed 2 bases from V and 6 bases from J; junction bases left unmatched: 12. The germline V gene encodes CDR1 SGHRS and CDR2 YFSETQ. CDR3 length: 18 amino acids. The CDR3, as DNA: TGCGCCAGCAGCTTTGGGGGGGACAGGGATTGGCGTAATTCACCCCTCCACTTT. Its protein is CASSFGGDRDWRNSPLHF. Full variable domain (rest looked up from reference TRBV5-1 and TRBJ1-6): KAGVTQTPRYLIKTRGQQVTLSCSPISGHRSVSWYQQTPGQGLQFLFEYFSETQRNKGNFPGRFSGRQFSNSRSEMNVSTLELGDSALYLCASSFGGDRDWRNSPLHFGNGTRLTVT.

Concerning this clone: Different DNA sequences within this sample yield the same CDR3. The chain joins TRBV28 to TRBJ1-1; D is undetermined. This CDR3 comprises 12 residues. Trimming shortened V by 4 bases and J by 5 bases, and 8 bases separated the two germline ends. Germline V gene data show CDR1 as MDHEN and CDR2 as SYDVKM. This chain's CDR3 is CASSYLGTEAFF. As DNA, the CDR3 is TGTGCCAGCAGTTACTTAGGGACTGAAGCTTTCTTT.

The chain carries TRBV7-9 and TRBJ2-3; D possibly corresponds to TRBD2 (5 bases). The germline V gene encodes CDR1 SEHNR and CDR2 FQNEAQ (reference sequence). V dropped 3 bases and J dropped 1 base, with 11 bases sitting between them. The CDR3 consists of 15 residues. The CDR3 protein is CASSFFSVGTDTQYF. CDR3 bases: TGTGCCAGCAGCTTTTTTAGCGTCGGCACAGATACGCAGTATTTT.

The rearrangement joins TRBV27 to TRBJ2-2; D possibly matches TRBD1 or TRBD2 (5 bases each). Germline values: CDR1 MNHEY, CDR2 SMNVEV (reference sequence). There are 16 residues in the CDR3. V shed 3 bases and J shed 2 bases, with 13 bases lying between them. In DNA form, the CDR3 reads TGTGCCAGCAGTTTTTTGGAGGACATAAACACCGGGGAGCTGTTTTTT. It is translated as CASSFLEDINTGELFF.

V and J are TRBV6-6 and TRBJ2-7; 9 bases are shared with TRBD2. CDR1 is MNHNY, CDR2 SVGAGI, per germline (reference sequence). The CDR3 extends over 13 amino acids. The V and J ends lost 6 bases and 6 bases, in that order; junction bases with no gene match: 6. The CDR3 protein is CASSEGLAVEQYF. The CDR3 DNA is TGTGCCAGCAGCGAGGGACTAGCAGTCGAGCAGTACTTC.

As for this clone: The identical CDR3 is also encoded by other nucleotide sequences in the sample. CDR3: CASSPRGTGELFF. CDR3 in DNA: TGCGCCAGCAGCCCCCGAGGCACCGGGGAGCTGTTTTTT. This chain uses TRBV4-1 with TRBJ2-2, with D unclear. The CDR3 is 13 amino acids. CDR1 and CDR2 from the germline V gene are MGHRA and YSYEKL. The ends were cut back, 4 bases at V and 4 bases at J, with 7 bases in the middle.

The V gene is TRBV6-1, the J gene TRBJ2-1; tentatively, D is TRBD2 (6 bases). CDR1 is MNHNS and CDR2 is SASEGT in the germline V gene. The CDR3 consists of 15 residues. The V end was cut by 3 bases, the J end by 3 bases, with 12 bases between. Written as DNA, the CDR3 is TGTGCCAGCAGTGACCTAGCGTGGAGCTACAATGAGCAGTTCTTC. It is translated as CASSDLAWSYNEQFF.

The chain employs TRBV11-2 and TRBJ2-7; D is unclear. Trimming stripped 4 bases from V and 3 bases from J, with 13 bases between. CDR3 size: 14 residues. CDR1 SGHAT and CDR2 FQNNGV come from the germline V gene. CDR3 sequence reads: CASSYRSVGYEQYF. DNA for the CDR3: TGTGCCAGCAGCTACAGATCGGTGGGCTACGAGCAGTACTTC. Filled out from reference TRBV11-2 and TRBJ2-7, the complete variable domain reads EAGVAQSPRYKIIEKRQSVAFWCNPISGHATLYWYQQILGQGPKLLIQFQNNGVVDDSQLPKDRFSAERLKGVDSTLKIQPAKLEDSAVYLCASSYRSVGYEQYFGPGTRLTVT.

This clone is a singleton in its sample. This chain connects TRBV6-5 to TRBJ1-5; D not certain. Germline V CDR1 and CDR2: MNHEY, SVGAGI. V was pared by 4 bases and J by 0 bases, with 13 bases between. The CDR3 is 16 amino acids. CDR3 sequence reads: CASSSAPYYSNQPQHF. DNA of the CDR3: TGTGCCAGCAGTTCCGCCCCGTACTATAGCAATCAGCCCCAGCATTTT.

This clone has just one count. The sample holds other DNA sequences that translate to the same CDR3. This chain uses TRBV2 with TRBJ2-5, with TRBD2 matching 10 bases. J gave up 2 bases and V 6 bases, and 3 bases lay outside the gene matches. This CDR3 spans 14 amino acids. Per the germline V gene, CDR1 is SNHLY and CDR2 is FYNNEI. CDR3 in DNA: TGTGCCAGCAGAGCGGGAGGGGGGCAAGAGACCCAGTACTTC. As protein: CASRAGGGQETQYF.

In the case of this clone: Different DNA sequences within this sample yield the same CDR3. V gene TRBV19 combines with J gene TRBJ2-7; 9 bases are a match to TRBD1. Germline loops: CDR1 LNHDA, CDR2 SQIVND (reference sequence). Germline trimming cut 5 bases from V and 3 bases from J; bases unmatched to any gene: 2. The CDR3 runs to 13 residues. The CDR3 DNA reads TGTGCCAGTAGTCCGACAGGGGGCTACGAGCAGTACTTC. Amino acid sequence: CASSPTGGYEQYF. The full variable domain, rest sourced from reference TRBV19 and TRBJ2-7, is DGGITQSPKYLFRKEGQNVTLSCEQNLNHDAMYWYRQDPGQGLRLIYYSQIVNDFQKGDIAEGYSVSREKKESFPLTVTSAQKNPTAFYLCASSPTGGYEQYFGPGTRLTVT.

V is TRBV7-8 and J is TRBJ2-7, with TRBD1 matching over 8 bases. V was pared by 0 bases and J by 6 bases, with 4 bases of the junction left unmatched. This CDR3 comprises 14 residues. Looked up from germline, CDR1 is SGHVS and CDR2 is FQNEAQ. In DNA, the CDR3 is TGTGCCAGCAGCTTAGCTCAGGGGGCGCCCGAGCAGTACTTC. Translated, it gives CASSLAQGAPEQYF.

This clone was seen a few times. The chain combines TRBV19 with TRBJ2-2; 10 positions match TRBD1. Looked up from germline, CDR1 is LNHDA and CDR2 is SQIVND (reference sequence). V shed 5 bases, J shed 5 bases, and the junction held 5 bases outside the gene matches. The CDR3 has 15 residues. This CDR3 reads CASSDWDRGTGELFF. DNA for the CDR3: TGTGCCAGTAGTGATTGGGACAGGGGAACCGGGGAGCTGTTTTTT.